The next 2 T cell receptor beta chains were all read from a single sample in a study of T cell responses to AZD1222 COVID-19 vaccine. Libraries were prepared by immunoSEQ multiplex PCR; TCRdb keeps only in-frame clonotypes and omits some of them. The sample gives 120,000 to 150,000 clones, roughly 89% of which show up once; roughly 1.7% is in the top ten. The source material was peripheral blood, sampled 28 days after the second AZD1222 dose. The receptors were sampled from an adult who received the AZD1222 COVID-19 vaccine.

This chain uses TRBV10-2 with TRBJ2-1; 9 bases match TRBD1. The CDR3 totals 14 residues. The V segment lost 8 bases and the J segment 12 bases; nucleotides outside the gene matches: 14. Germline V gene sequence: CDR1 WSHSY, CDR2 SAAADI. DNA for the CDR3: TGCGCCAGCGAGGGACAGGGAGATTATGGCGGGCAGTTCTTC. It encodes CASEGQGDYGGQFF.

The CDR3 region is CASSQDRVHYGYTF. CDR3 bases: TGCGCCAGCAGCCAAGACAGGGTACACTATGGCTACACCTTC. The rearrangement uses TRBV4-3 and TRBJ1-2, with D possibly being TRBD1 (5 bases). This CDR3 is 14 amino acids long. Trimming stripped 0 bases from V and 3 bases from J, with 8 bases between. Looked up from germline, CDR1 is LGHNA and CDR2 is YSLEER.